The 19 T cell receptor beta chains below all came from one sample that was sequenced in a study of blood T cell repertoires in COVID-19 (dated by TCRdb to 2020 to 2021). Libraries were constructed by the immunoSEQ multiplex PCR assay. This immuneACCESS table, as held by TCRdb, lists in-frame sequences with V and J called but not all clones. Of the missing ones, under half trace to an unresolved V gene in checked studies; the others have no known cause. Here the sample has a few hundred thousand clones; around 89% occur a single time. The top ten hold 1.5% to 2% of the sample. Sequencing was carried out using peripheral blood. These TCRs come from a man between 65 and 79 years old with acute or convalescent COVID-19.

This chain uses TRBV7-2 with TRBJ2-5; 8 nucleotides align to TRBD2. Germline trimming cut 0 bases from V and 2 bases from J; bases unmatched to any gene: 5. Germline CDR1 SGHTA, CDR2 FQGNSA. The CDR3 length is 16 residues. The CDR3 DNA sequence: TGTGCCAGCAGCTTAGCCACGGCGGGGGGTCAAGAGACCCAGTACTTC. Protein product: CASSLATAGGQETQYF.

The chain uses TRBV28 and TRBJ1-5, with a possible D match to TRBD1 (5 bases). V was clipped by 4 bases and J by 4 bases, with 11 bases between them. This CDR3 is 14 amino acids long. CDR1 is MDHEN and CDR2 is SYDVKM in the germline V gene. The CDR3 DNA reads TGTGCCAGCAGTTCAGAGACAGATAATCAGCCCCAGCATTTT. Protein: CASSSETDNQPQHF.

The V call is TRBV7-2, the J call TRBJ1-4; D may be TRBD1 (5 bases). V was trimmed by 3 bases and J by 3 bases, leaving 8 bases between them. CDR1 and CDR2 from the germline V gene are SGHTA and FQGNSA. The CDR3 is 14 residues long. The CDR3 DNA sequence: TGTGCCAGCAGCTTTCAGGGATCTAATGAAAAACTGTTTTTT. Translated, it gives CASSFQGSNEKLFF.

This clone showed up just a few times. The chain has TRBV9 and TRBJ1-2, with 8 positions matching TRBD1. V lost 4 bases and J lost 2; bases outside the gene matches: 7. The CDR3 consists of 15 residues. The germline V gene has CDR1 SGDLS and CDR2 YYNGEE. CDR3 amino acids: CASSLQGGGNYGYTF. The CDR3, as DNA: TGTGCCAGCAGCCTACAGGGGGGAGGGAACTATGGCTACACCTTC.

V gene TRBV5-6 combines with J gene TRBJ2-7, with a tentative D call TRBD1 (6 bases). There are 14 residues in the CDR3. Trimming left V 4 bases short and J 3 bases short, with 14 bases between. Per the germline V gene, CDR1 is SGHDT and CDR2 is YYEEEE. CDR3 loop: CASSPRGWGYEQYF. In DNA, the CDR3 is TGTGCCAGCAGCCCCAGGGGTTGGGGCTACGAGCAGTACTTC.

This rearrangement joins TRBV6-5 to TRBJ2-1; 11 positions agree with TRBD2. Losses at the gene ends were 10 bases for V and 4 bases for J; bases not matched to a gene: 9. The CDR3 has 15 residues. Germline V lookup: CDR1 MNHEY, CDR2 SVGAGI. CDR3 DNA: TGTGCCACCATGGGGACTAGCGGTTTTTACAATGAGCAGTTCTTC. It specifies CATMGTSGFYNEQFF.

In this sample, this clone turned up once. V gene TRBV12-3 or TRBV12-4 combines with J gene TRBJ1-6; unclear D gene. CDR3 length: 13 amino acids. Trimming took off 5 bases at V and 6 bases at J, with 8 bases between the two ends. CDR3 coding DNA: TGTGCCAGCAGTCCAGCGGTTAATTCACCCCTCCACTTT. Translated: CASSPAVNSPLHF.

The chain has TRBV19 and TRBJ1-2; D might be TRBD1 (5 bases). The CDR3 spans 14 residues. Between the trimmed V and J ends, which lost 3 bases and 3 bases, there was a span of 11 bases. Germline CDR1 and CDR2: LNHDA and SQIVND (reference sequence). As DNA, the CDR3 is TGTGCCAGTAGTATTATTGGAGGGGACTATGGCTACACCTTC. It translates to CASSIIGGDYGYTF.

This clone was recorded only once. Here the CDR3 DNA reads TGTGCCAGCAGCCGAGAGGGGGCCAGCTACGAGCAGTACTTC. Protein product: CASSREGASYEQYF. The chain combines TRBV3-1 (or the pseudogene TRBV3-2) with TRBJ2-7; the match to TRBD1 covers 7 bases. V shed 4 bases, J shed 3 bases, and the junction held 6 bases outside the gene matches. Germline V CDR1 and CDR2: LGHDT, YNNKEL (reference sequence). The CDR3 has 14 amino acids.

The J gene is TRBJ2-7, the V gene TRBV9, with 9 positions matching TRBD2. Germline V gene lookup returns CDR1 SGDLS and CDR2 YYNGEE. This CDR3 has 17 amino acids. V gave up 0 bases and J gave up 4 bases; unmatched junction bases: 11. The CDR3 region has the DNA TGTGCCAGCAGCGTAGCTCCCGGGTCGACTAGCGGTTACGAGCAGTACTTC. This gives the protein CASSVAPGSTSGYEQYF.

The V call is TRBV24-1, the J call TRBJ2-1; TRBD2 matches at 9 bases. Germline-derived CDR1 and CDR2 are KGHDR and SFDVKD. CDR3 length: 15 amino acids. Unmatched junction bases numbered 0, after V lost 4 bases and J lost 0 bases. The CDR3 DNA follows: TGTGCCACCAGTGAGGGACTAGCCTCCTACAATGAGCAGTTCTTC. Translation gives CATSEGLASYNEQFF.

This rearrangement joins TRBV14 to TRBJ2-2, with TRBD2 as a possible D gene (7 bases). Germline loops: CDR1 SGHDN, CDR2 FVKESK. V gave up 2 bases and J gave up 5 bases, with 18 bases separating them. This CDR3 has 17 amino acids. The DNA of the CDR3 is TGTGCCAGCAGCCAAAGGCGGGGGCCAAGCGGTACCGGGGAGCTGTTTTTT. This encodes CASSQRRGPSGTGELFF.

The genes are TRBV28 and TRBJ2-3; 8 bases agree with TRBD2. From germline, CDR1 is MDHEN and CDR2 SYDVKM. V lost 6 bases and J lost 0; bases outside the gene matches: 5. The CDR3 totals 15 residues. The CDR3 reads CASSGAGVSTDTQYF. For the CDR3, the DNA is TGTGCCAGCAGCGGAGCGGGAGTTAGCACAGATACGCAGTATTTT.

V usage is TRBV4-1 and J usage is TRBJ1-1; D remains ambiguous. The germline V gene encodes CDR1 MGHRA and CDR2 YSYEKL. Trimming pared 2 bases from V and 1 base from J, leaving 11 bases between. The CDR3 is made up of 15 amino acids. The CDR3, as DNA: TGCGCCAGCAGCCAACGAGTATCAGGGAACACTGAAGCTTTCTTT. Translating it yields CASSQRVSGNTEAFF.

The V call is TRBV7-2, the J call TRBJ2-7, with 7 bases identical to TRBD1. The CDR3 loop spans 14 amino acids. Germline V gives CDR1 SGHTA, CDR2 FQGNSA. Trimming at V came to 3 bases and at J to 1 base, leaving 3 bases not matched to a gene. The CDR3 loop reads CASSLETGSYEQYF. The CDR3 DNA reads TGTGCCAGCAGCTTGGAGACAGGGTCCTACGAGCAGTACTTC.

The chain couples TRBV30 to TRBJ1-2; D not certain. Germline V lookup: CDR1 GTSNPN, CDR2 SVGIG (reference sequence). There are 12 residues in the CDR3. V lost 0 bases to trimming and J lost 8 bases, with 10 bases between them. The CDR3 here is CAWSVSAEGYTF. The CDR3 DNA is TGTGCCTGGAGTGTTAGTGCGGAAGGCTACACCTTC.

The chain couples TRBV12-3 or TRBV12-4 to TRBJ1-6; D remains unclear. The CDR3 is 13 residues long. Trimming removed 2 bases at V and 10 bases at J, with 9 bases between. The CDR3 nucleotides read TGTGCCAGCAGTTTACAAGGAGGATCACCCCTCCACTTT. Its translation is CASSLQGGSPLHF.

The genes are TRBV18 and TRBJ1-5, with TRBD1 matching 9 bases. Looked up from germline, CDR1 is KGHSH and CDR2 is LQKENI. V lost 5 bases and J lost 3; bases outside the gene matches: 8. The CDR3 runs to 16 residues. CDR3 loop: CASSSYGTGNNQPQHF. CDR3 bases: TGTGCCAGCTCATCCTATGGGACAGGGAACAATCAGCCCCAGCATTTT.

This clone was counted only a few times. The chain combines TRBV18 with TRBJ2-3; D gene unclear. With 3 bases removed from V and 1 base from J, the gap between germline ends came to 14 bases. The germline V gene has CDR1 KGHSH and CDR2 LQKENI. This CDR3 spans 16 amino acids. DNA of the CDR3: TGTGCCAGCTCACCCTTGCCACCTATGGGCACAGATACGCAGTATTTT. Its translation: CASSPLPPMGTDTQYF.